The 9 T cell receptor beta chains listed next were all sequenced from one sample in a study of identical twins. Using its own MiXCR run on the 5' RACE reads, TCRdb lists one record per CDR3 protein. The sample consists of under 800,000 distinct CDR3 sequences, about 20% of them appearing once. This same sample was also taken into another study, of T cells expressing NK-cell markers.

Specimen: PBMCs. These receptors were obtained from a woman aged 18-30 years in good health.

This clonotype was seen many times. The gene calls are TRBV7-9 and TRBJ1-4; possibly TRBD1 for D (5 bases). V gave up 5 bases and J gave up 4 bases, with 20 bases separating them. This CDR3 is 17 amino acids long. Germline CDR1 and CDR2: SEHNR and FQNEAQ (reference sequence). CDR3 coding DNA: TGTGCCAGCAGCCCCAGCAAGGGAAAGGGACTTAATGAAAAACTGTTTTTT. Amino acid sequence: CASSPSKGKGLNEKLFF.

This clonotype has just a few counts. CDR3 region: CASSKASGGRYEQYF. The CDR3 DNA follows: TGTGCCAGCAGCAAAGCGTCAGGGGGACGATACGAGCAGTACTTC. The genes are TRBV21-1 and TRBJ2-7; the table names TRBD1, a call not compared with the DNA. TRBV21-1 is described as a pseudogene. This CDR3 spans 15 amino acids.

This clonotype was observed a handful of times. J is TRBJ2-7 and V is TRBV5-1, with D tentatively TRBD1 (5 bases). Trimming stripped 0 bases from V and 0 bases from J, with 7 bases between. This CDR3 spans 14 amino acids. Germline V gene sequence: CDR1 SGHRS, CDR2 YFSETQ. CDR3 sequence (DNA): TGCGCCAGCAGCTTGGACAGGTACTCCTACGAGCAGTACTTC. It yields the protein CASSLDRYSYEQYF. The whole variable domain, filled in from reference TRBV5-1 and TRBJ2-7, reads KAGVTQTPRYLIKTRGQQVTLSCSPISGHRSVSWYQQTPGQGLQFLFEYFSETQRNKGNFPGRFSGRQFSNSRSEMNVSTLELGDSALYLCASSLDRYSYEQYFGPGTRLTVT.

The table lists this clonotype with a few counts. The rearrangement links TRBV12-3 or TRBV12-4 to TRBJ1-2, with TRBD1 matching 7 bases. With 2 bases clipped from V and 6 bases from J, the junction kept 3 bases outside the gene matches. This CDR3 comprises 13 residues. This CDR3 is CASSLRDRDGYTF. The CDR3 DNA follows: TGTGCCAGCAGTTTACGCGACAGGGATGGCTACACCTTC.

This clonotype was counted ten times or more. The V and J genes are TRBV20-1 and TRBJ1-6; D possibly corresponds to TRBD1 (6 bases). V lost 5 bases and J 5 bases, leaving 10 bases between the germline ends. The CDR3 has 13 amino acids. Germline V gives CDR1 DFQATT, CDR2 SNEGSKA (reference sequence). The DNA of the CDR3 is TGCAGTGCTCGAAGGGGGGATAATTCACCCCTCCACTTT. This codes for CSARRGDNSPLHF.

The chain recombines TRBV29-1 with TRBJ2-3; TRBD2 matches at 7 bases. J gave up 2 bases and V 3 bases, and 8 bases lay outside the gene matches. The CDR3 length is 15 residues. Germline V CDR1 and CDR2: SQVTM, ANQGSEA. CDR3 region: CSVDVSGGPTDTQYF. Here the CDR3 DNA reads TGCAGCGTTGATGTCTCGGGGGGACCCACAGATACGCAGTATTTT.

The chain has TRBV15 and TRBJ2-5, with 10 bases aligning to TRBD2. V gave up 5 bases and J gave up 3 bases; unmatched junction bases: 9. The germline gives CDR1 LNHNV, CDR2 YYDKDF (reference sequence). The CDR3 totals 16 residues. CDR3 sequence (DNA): TGTGCCACCAGCGACGCTAGCGGGGGAACGAAAGAGACCCAGTACTTC. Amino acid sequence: CATSDASGGTKETQYF.

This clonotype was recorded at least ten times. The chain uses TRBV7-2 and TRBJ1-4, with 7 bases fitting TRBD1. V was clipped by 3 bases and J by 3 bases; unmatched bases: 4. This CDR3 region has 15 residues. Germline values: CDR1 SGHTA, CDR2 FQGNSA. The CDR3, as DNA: TGTGCCAGCAGCTTCCTGGGACAGTCTAATGAAAAACTGTTTTTT. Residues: CASSFLGQSNEKLFF.

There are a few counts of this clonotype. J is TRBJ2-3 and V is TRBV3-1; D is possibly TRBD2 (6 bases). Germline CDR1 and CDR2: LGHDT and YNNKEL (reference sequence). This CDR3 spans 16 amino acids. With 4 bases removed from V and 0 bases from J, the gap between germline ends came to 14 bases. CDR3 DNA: TGTGCCAGCAGCCCCGGACTAACGACTAGCACAGATACGCAGTATTTT. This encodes CASSPGLTTSTDTQYF.